The 30 T cell receptor beta chains below were found in one sample sequenced in a study of blood T cell repertoires in COVID-19. Method: immunoSEQ multiplex PCR; TCRdb's copy keeps in-frame clones and lacks some. Here the sample spans a few hundred thousand clones, just under 90% being singletons. The specimen sequenced was PBMCs or T cells enriched from blood (not recorded which). Source of these receptors: a man aged 30 to 45 who had recovered from COVID-19.

The V call is TRBV5-8, the J call TRBJ1-6, with D maybe TRBD1 (5 bases). In germline, CDR1 is SGHTS, CDR2 YDEGEE. Trimming left V 4 bases short and J 13 bases short, with 12 bases between. The CDR3 has 12 residues. CDR3 sequence: CASSLFRGPLHF. In DNA, the CDR3 is TGTGCCAGCAGCCTCTTCCGGGGGCCCCTCCACTTT. Drawing the rest from reference TRBV5-8 and TRBJ1-6, the complete variable domain is EAGVTQSPTHLIKTRGQQATLRCSPISGHTSVYWYQQALGLGLQFLLWYDEGEERNRGNFPPRFSGRQFPNYSSELNVNALELEDSALYLCASSLFRGPLHFGNGTRLTVT.

The chain has TRBV13 and TRBJ1-1; D may be TRBD1 (5 bases). The germline gives CDR1 PRHDT, CDR2 FYEKMQ (reference sequence). The CDR3 consists of 15 residues. V lost 3 bases to trimming and J lost 3 bases, with 14 bases between them. The CDR3 DNA reads as TGTGCCAGCAGCTTTACAGGTCTATGGGACACTGAAGCTTTCTTT. It translates to CASSFTGLWDTEAFF.

In this sample, this clone turned up a few times. The CDR3 loop reads CASSQEKGLNEKLFF. CDR3 sequence (DNA): TGTGCCAGCAGCCAAGAAAAGGGGTTGAATGAAAAACTGTTTTTT. The rearrangement links TRBV4-2 to TRBJ1-4, with D maybe TRBD1 (5 bases). The CDR3 consists of 15 residues. With 0 bases removed from V and 5 bases from J, the gap between germline ends came to 10 bases. CDR1 and CDR2 from the germline V gene are LGHNA and YNFKEQ.

The V and J genes are TRBV27 and TRBJ2-7; 8 bases fit TRBD1. The CDR3 is 14 residues long. The junction had 8 bases not matched to a gene; V was cut back by 5 bases and J by 5 bases. Germline loops: CDR1 MNHEY, CDR2 SMNVEV (reference sequence). CDR3 DNA sequence: TGTGCCAGCAGTATCGCAGGGGACAGGAACGAGCAGTACTTC. As protein: CASSIAGDRNEQYF.

The chain couples TRBV5-6 to TRBJ2-3; TRBD2 aligns across 10 bases. The length of the CDR3 is 14 residues. Unmatched junction bases numbered 7, after V lost 9 bases and J lost 3 bases. The germline V gene has CDR1 SGHDT and CDR2 YYEEEE. In DNA form, the CDR3 reads TGTGCCACCTCGGGACTAGCGTATACAGATACGCAGTATTTT. The encoded protein is CATSGLAYTDTQYF.

The chain joins TRBV18 to TRBJ2-1; TRBD1 aligns across 8 bases. Germline V gene data show CDR1 as KGHSH and CDR2 as LQKENI. CDR3 length: 17 residues. V lost 1 base to trimming and J lost 7 bases; unmatched junction nucleotides: 12. CDR3 DNA sequence: TGTGCCAGCTCACCACTCATGATGGACAGGGTGTTTAATGAGCAGTTCTTC. It specifies CASSPLMMDRVFNEQFF.

The chain combines TRBV30 with TRBJ1-2; TRBD1 matches 8 bases. The V gene's germline CDR1 is GTSNPN and CDR2 SVGIG (reference sequence). The CDR3 is made up of 14 amino acids. V was pared by 2 bases and J by 4 bases, with 6 bases of the junction left unmatched. The CDR3 bases are TGTGCCTGGAGTAATCCGGACAGGGTCTATGGCTACACCTTC. Residues: CAWSNPDRVYGYTF.

The gene calls are TRBV7-6 and TRBJ2-5; 9 bases are a match to TRBD1. V trimming: 1 base; J trimming: 1 base; junction bases outside the gene matches: 7. There are 17 residues in the CDR3. Germline loops: CDR1 SGHVS, CDR2 FNYEAQ. The CDR3 loop reads CASSLGLGQGPQETQYF. In nucleotides, the CDR3 is TGTGCCAGCAGCTTAGGATTGGGACAGGGCCCCCAAGAGACCCAGTACTTC.

The rearrangement uses TRBV5-1 and TRBJ2-7; TRBD1 aligns across 7 bases. Germline assignment: CDR1 SGHRS and CDR2 YFSETQ. The CDR3 loop spans 13 amino acids. After removal of 0 bases from V and 5 bases from J, the junction contained 2 bases not matched to a gene. CDR3 nucleotide sequence: TGCGCCAGCAGCTTGGAGGGGGCTCACGAGCAGTACTTC. Protein: CASSLEGAHEQYF.

CDR3 DNA sequence: TGTGCCAGCAGTGGATGGGAGGCTGGCAATGAGCAGTTCTTC. It translates to CASSGWEAGNEQFF. This chain uses TRBV2 with TRBJ2-1; D possibly corresponds to TRBD2 (6 bases). V was trimmed by 4 bases and J by 6 bases, leaving 13 bases between them. The CDR3 is 14 amino acids. The germline V gene has CDR1 SNHLY and CDR2 FYNNEI.

V and J are TRBV10-3 and TRBJ2-6; the D gene is possibly TRBD2 (7 bases). The CDR3 consists of 15 residues. The V end lost 6 bases, the J end lost 0 bases, and 9 bases lay between the germline ends. Germline loops: CDR1 ENHRY, CDR2 SYGVKD. For the CDR3, the DNA is TGTGCCATCAGAGGGGGGGTCTCTGGGGCCAACGTCCTGACTTTC. As protein: CAIRGGVSGANVLTF.

The V and J genes are TRBV7-2 and TRBJ2-5; TRBD2 agrees at 7 bases. Losses at the gene ends were 1 base for V and 0 bases for J; bases not matched to a gene: 14. The CDR3 totals 19 residues. Germline V gene data show CDR1 as SGHTA and CDR2 as FQGNSA. The CDR3 DNA follows: TGTGCCAGCAGCTTAGGGCTGGGGCTAGCGGTCGTGTACCAAGAGACCCAGTACTTC. Its translation: CASSLGLGLAVVYQETQYF. Full variable domain (missing parts from reference TRBV7-2 and TRBJ2-5): GAGVSQSPSNKVTEKGKDVELRCDPISGHTALYWYRQSLGQGLEFLIYFQGNSAPDKSGLPSDRFSAERTGGSVSTLTIQRTQQEDSAVYLCASSLGLGLAVVYQETQYFGPGTRLLVL.

V and J are TRBV24-1 and TRBJ1-5; 9 positions match TRBD1. The junction had 5 bases not matched to a gene; V was cut back by 5 bases and J by 1 base. The CDR3 is 16 residues long. Germline values: CDR1 KGHDR, CDR2 SFDVKD. The CDR3 coding sequence is TGTGCCACCAGTGCTTCGGACAGGGGAAGCAATCAGCCCCAGCATTTT. Its protein product is CATSASDRGSNQPQHF.

This rearrangement joins TRBV3-1 (or the pseudogene TRBV3-2) to TRBJ2-5; TRBD2 aligns across 15 bases. V gave up 1 base and J gave up 5 bases; unmatched junction bases: 2. Germline V gene sequence: CDR1 LGHDT, CDR2 YNNKEL (reference sequence). The CDR3 runs to 16 residues. The CDR3 loop is CASSQAGLAGGETQYF. The CDR3, as DNA: TGTGCCAGCAGCCAAGCCGGACTAGCGGGGGGGGAGACCCAGTACTTC.

The V gene is TRBV7-2, the J gene TRBJ2-2; D is possibly TRBD1 (6 bases). V gave up 6 bases and J gave up 5 bases, with 10 bases separating them. The CDR3 loop spans 13 amino acids. Germline CDR1 is SGHTA and CDR2 is FQGNSA. The CDR3 loop is CASRRQVTGELFF. The CDR3 coding sequence is TGTGCCAGCAGGAGACAGGTTACCGGGGAGCTGTTTTTT.

The V gene is TRBV6-1, the J gene TRBJ1-5, with unresolved D. This CDR3 contains 13 residues. The V gene's germline CDR1 is MNHNS and CDR2 SASEGT. Trimming took off 2 bases at V and 6 bases at J, with 8 bases between the two ends. The CDR3 DNA reads TGTGCCAGCAGTGAATCGGAGGTTCAGCCCCAGCATTTT. Its translation is CASSESEVQPQHF.

This chain joins TRBV29-1 and TRBJ2-2; TRBD1 agrees at 7 bases. The CDR3 is made up of 13 amino acids. J gave up 6 bases and V 6 bases, and 7 bases lay outside the gene matches. CDR1 is SQVTM and CDR2 is ANQGSEA in the germline V gene. CDR3 coding DNA: TGCAGCGTCCAAAAGGGGGCTTCCGGGGAGCTGTTTTTT. It yields the protein CSVQKGASGELFF.

This rearrangement joins TRBV18 to TRBJ2-7; perhaps TRBD1 as D (6 bases). Trimming shortened V by 1 base and J by 0 bases, and 13 bases separated the two germline ends. This CDR3 spans 16 amino acids. The germline CDR1 and CDR2 sequences are KGHSH and LQKENI. CDR3 in amino acids: CASSPLGQKSSYEQYF. The CDR3 nucleotides are TGTGCCAGCTCACCACTTGGACAGAAGAGCTCCTACGAGCAGTACTTC.

The genes are TRBV7-6 and TRBJ2-1, with 8 bases matching TRBD2. V dropped 3 bases and J dropped 1; count of bases not matched to a gene: 5. The CDR3 is 16 residues long. Germline CDR1 reads SGHVS; CDR2 reads FNYEAQ. The CDR3 coding sequence is TGTGCCAGCAGCTTGCCAGCGGGGGAGTCCTACAATGAGCAGTTCTTC. Translating gives CASSLPAGESYNEQFF.

V is TRBV10-3 and J is TRBJ2-1; the D gene is possibly TRBD1 (6 bases). This CDR3 has 12 amino acids. Germline V gene lookup returns CDR1 ENHRY and CDR2 SYGVKD. V was clipped by 6 bases and J by 8 bases, with 11 bases between them. CDR3 sequence: CAISPGVDEQFF. CDR3 nucleotides: TGTGCCATCAGCCCAGGGGTGGATGAGCAGTTCTTC.

The V gene is TRBV25-1, the J gene TRBJ1-2, with D perhaps matching TRBD1 (5 bases). The CDR3 loop spans 11 amino acids. The ends were cut back, 3 bases at V and 7 bases at J, with 6 bases in the middle. The germline V gene encodes CDR1 MGHDK and CDR2 SYGVNS. CDR3 region: CASSEGRGYTF. The CDR3 DNA reads as TGTGCCAGCAGTGAGGGGCGTGGCTACACCTTC.

The rearrangement joins TRBV7-2 to TRBJ1-2; the D is unclear. V was cut by 8 bases and J by 0 bases, with 13 bases left in between. The length of the CDR3 is 14 residues. Germline CDR1 reads SGHTA; CDR2 reads FQGNSA. The CDR3 loop is CASGRGITNYGYTF. The CDR3 nucleotides are TGTGCCAGCGGCCGGGGAATAACTAACTATGGCTACACCTTC.

The chain has TRBV7-9 and TRBJ2-1; the match to TRBD1 covers 10 bases. CDR3 size: 15 residues. CDR1 and CDR2 (germline): SEHNR, FQNEAQ (reference sequence). The V and J ends lost 3 bases and 6 bases, in that order; junction bases with no gene match: 5. In DNA form, the CDR3 reads TGTGCCAGCAGCTTCCGACAGGGGGCAGGCAATGAGCAGTTCTTC. Amino acids: CASSFRQGAGNEQFF.

This clone was seen just once. This sequence joins TRBV5-1 and TRBJ1-4; TRBD1 matches at 8 bases. This CDR3 comprises 14 residues. Per the germline V gene, CDR1 is SGHRS and CDR2 is YFSETQ. V dropped 0 bases and J dropped 10; count of bases not matched to a gene: 5. In DNA form, the CDR3 reads TGCGCCAGCAGCTTGGGGACAGGGTCGGTAAAACTGTTTTTT. It codes for CASSLGTGSVKLFF. The full variable domain, with the rest looked up from reference TRBV5-1 and TRBJ1-4, is KAGVTQTPRYLIKTRGQQVTLSCSPISGHRSVSWYQQTPGQGLQFLFEYFSETQRNKGNFPGRFSGRQFSNSRSEMNVSTLELGDSALYLCASSLGTGSVKLFFGSGTQLSVL.

This rearrangement joins TRBV4-2 to TRBJ1-2, with TRBD1 as a possible D gene (5 bases). Trimming shortened V by 1 base and J by 8 bases, and 20 bases separated the two germline ends. The CDR3 totals 16 residues. Germline values: CDR1 LGHNA, CDR2 YNFKEQ. The CDR3 protein is CASSQGGEGTRGGYTF. CDR3 coding DNA: TGTGCCAGCAGCCAAGGAGGGGAGGGGACGCGTGGGGGCTACACCTTC.

V is TRBV2 and J is TRBJ2-1; 10 bases align to TRBD2. From germline, CDR1 is SNHLY and CDR2 FYNNEI. The CDR3 has 18 residues. With 1 base clipped from V and 6 bases from J, the junction kept 12 bases outside the gene matches. As DNA, the CDR3 is TGTGCCAGCAGTGAAGTAGTACTAGCGGGAACCTCCGGCAATGAGCAGTTCTTC. Translation: CASSEVVLAGTSGNEQFF.

The chain couples TRBV6-5 to TRBJ2-7; TRBD1 aligns across 11 bases. Germline loops: CDR1 MNHEY, CDR2 SVGAGI. The length of the CDR3 is 13 residues. V shed 8 bases, J shed 3 bases, and the junction held 3 bases outside the gene matches. The CDR3 coding sequence is TGTGCCAGCTCCGGGACAGGGGGCTACGAGCAGTACTTC. It translates to CASSGTGGYEQYF.

This chain joins TRBV6-1 and TRBJ2-4; D possibly corresponds to TRBD1 (5 bases). Germline V CDR1 and CDR2: MNHNS, SASEGT. The CDR3 extends over 19 amino acids. Trimming stripped 3 bases from V and 0 bases from J, with 21 bases between. The CDR3 DNA is TGTGCCAGCAGTGAGGCAGGGCCCACTTCCCTGCTAGCCAAAAACATTCAGTACTTC. This codes for CASSEAGPTSLLAKNIQYF.

This clone occurred once. The chain has TRBV4-3 and TRBJ2-3; D might be TRBD2 (7 bases). This CDR3 has 17 amino acids. Germline values: CDR1 LGHNA, CDR2 YSLEER. V shed 1 base and J shed 2 bases, with 16 bases lying between them. In DNA, the CDR3 is TGCGCCAGCAGCCAAGTCTCCGGCGGGGGCCTCACAGATACGCAGTATTTT. This gives the protein CASSQVSGGGLTDTQYF.

V is TRBV6-2 or TRBV6-3 and J is TRBJ1-2; D is perhaps TRBD1 (6 bases). Trimming removed 6 bases from V and 4 bases from J, with 12 bases in between. This CDR3 region has 13 residues. Germline-derived CDR1 and CDR2 are MNHEY and SVGEGT. The CDR3 DNA is TGTGCCAGCAGCCGAGACAGGTCCTATGGCTACACCTTC. This sequence encodes CASSRDRSYGYTF.